The 32 T cell receptor beta chains reported below all come from one sample, sequenced in a study of T-cell reconstitution after alpha-beta-depleted transplantation in children (dated by TCRdb to 2016 to 2018). Libraries were prepared through PCR. Instrument on record: Illumina HiSeq 2500. TCR libraries were prepared with molecular barcoding, using unique molecular identifiers to normalize TCRbeta repertoire quantification. TCRdb applied fastp at Q25 and MiXCR to the public reads, then kept only in-frame beta chains. A single entry per CDR3 protein holds the most common genes and DNA from its merged rows. The sample table shows about 160,000 distinct CDR3 sequences, and 11% are seen once. 13% of the sample is taken by the ten largest. Read against the paper, the sample's treatment or condition label means: allogeneic hematopoietic cell transplantation with graft depleted of TCRalphabeta T cells and CD19 B cells.

Source: PBMCs, taken before TCRalphabeta/CD19-depleted stem cell transplant. The origin of the receptors is a boy between 2 and 10 years old with acute myeloid leukemia, due to receive a stem cell transplant.

Many counts were recorded for this clonotype. The V gene is TRBV14, the J gene TRBJ1-2; no clear D gene. The length of the CDR3 is 15 residues. Germline lookup yields CDR1 SGHDN and CDR2 FVKESK. V lost 0 bases and J 4 bases, leaving 12 bases between the germline ends. The CDR3 region is CASSQDRTLAYGYTF. For the CDR3, the DNA is TGTGCCAGCAGCCAAGATCGAACACTCGCCTATGGCTACACCTTC.

This clonotype was seen only once. V gene TRBV7-2 combines with J gene TRBJ2-7; no clear D. Germline CDR1 reads SGHTA; CDR2 reads FQGNSA. This CDR3 has 12 residues. With 1 base removed from V and 7 bases from J, the gap between germline ends came to 8 bases. The chain's CDR3 is CASSLDRREQYF. CDR3 in DNA: TGTGCCAGCAGCTTAGATCGCCGGGAGCAGTACTTC.

V is TRBV19 and J is TRBJ2-7; a weak D match, TRBD2 (5 bases). The CDR3 sequence is 15 residues long. The germline V gene encodes CDR1 LNHDA and CDR2 SQIVND (reference sequence). The germline V and J ends were trimmed by 3 bases and 0 bases, with 12 bases remaining between them. The CDR3 coding sequence is TGTGCCAGTAGTATTGTGGCGGGTCCCTCCTACGAGCAGTACGTC. Its protein product is CASSIVAGPSYEQYV.

This clonotype was recorded at least ten times. This sequence joins TRBV11-2 and TRBJ2-7; D unresolved. V was shortened by 0 bases and J by 0 bases, with 6 bases between the two germline ends. The germline V gene has CDR1 SGHAT and CDR2 FQNNGV. CDR3 length: 14 residues. The CDR3: CASSLDSYSYEQYF. CDR3 nucleotide sequence: TGTGCCAGCAGCTTAGACAGCTACTCCTACGAGCAGTACTTC.

This clonotype was seen at least ten times. V gene TRBV9 combines with J gene TRBJ2-1; 7 nucleotides line up with TRBD2. Germline V gene sequence: CDR1 SGDLS, CDR2 YYNGEE. The length of the CDR3 is 16 residues. V lost 0 bases to trimming and J lost 4 bases; unmatched junction nucleotides: 7. The CDR3 DNA reads as TGTGCCAGCAGCGTAGATCTCAGCGGGGATTACAATGAGCAGTTCTTC. This encodes CASSVDLSGDYNEQFF.

This clonotype appeared many times. This chain uses TRBV4-2 with TRBJ2-3; D is undetermined. Germline-derived CDR1 and CDR2 are LGHNA and YNFKEQ. With 1 base removed from V and 2 bases from J, the gap between germline ends came to 7 bases. The length of the CDR3 is 14 residues. CDR3 region: CASSQVQTTDTQYF. As DNA, the CDR3 is TGTGCCAGCAGCCAAGTTCAAACCACAGATACGCAGTATTTT.

This clonotype occurred many times. The V gene is TRBV6-5, the J gene TRBJ2-3, with D perhaps matching TRBD1 (5 bases). The V end lost 8 bases, the J end lost 1 base, and 13 bases lay between the germline ends. The germline gives CDR1 MNHEY, CDR2 SVGAGI. The CDR3 is made up of 14 amino acids. This chain's CDR3 is CASGWQGGTDTQYF. In DNA form, the CDR3 reads TGTGCCAGCGGGTGGCAGGGTGGCACAGATACGCAGTATTTT.

This clonotype has a count of ten or more. This chain links TRBV6-5 with TRBJ2-3, with 8 bases that match TRBD2. Germline V lookup: CDR1 MNHEY, CDR2 SVGAGI. The CDR3 covers 16 residues. V was clipped by 4 bases and J by 3 bases; unmatched bases: 9. Here the CDR3 DNA reads TGTGCCAGCAGTTGGGGCGGCGGGGGGCTTACAGATACGCAGTATTTT. Its translation is CASSWGGGGLTDTQYF.

In regard to this clonotype: This may arise from a read error, as a much more abundant clone is one base away. V gene TRBV3-1 combines with J gene TRBJ2-3; D is undetermined. Germline CDR1 LGHDT, CDR2 YNNKEL (reference sequence). V was shortened by 1 base and J by 2 bases, with 10 bases between the two germline ends. The CDR3 is 15 amino acids. The CDR3 is CASSQGVDDTDTQYF. CDR3 DNA sequence: TGTGCCAGCAGCCAAGGGGTGGACGACACAGATACGCAGTATTTT.

This clonotype was picked up many times. The gene calls are TRBV4-1 and TRBJ1-1; D not certain. Trimming took 4 bases from V and 5 from J, leaving 11 bases between them. This CDR3 comprises 13 residues. Germline values: CDR1 MGHRA, CDR2 YSYEKL. This chain's CDR3 is CASSPLGGTEAFF. The CDR3 DNA sequence: TGCGCCAGCAGCCCCCTTGGCGGTACTGAAGCTTTCTTT.

In its sample, this clonotype was seen many times. The rearrangement uses TRBV29-1 and TRBJ2-7, with 7 bases lining up with TRBD2. The J segment lost 3 bases and the V segment lost 7 bases, leaving 3 bases of the junction unmatched. From germline, CDR1 is SQVTM and CDR2 ANQGSEA. The CDR3 contains 11 residues. CDR3 DNA: TGCAGCGGGACTAGAGGCTACGAGCAGTACTTC. Protein sequence: CSGTRGYEQYF.

This clonotype is medium-sized (0.01 to 0.1%) within its sample. The chain carries TRBV2 and TRBJ2-3; D perhaps matches TRBD2 (6 bases). Germline V gives CDR1 SNHLY, CDR2 FYNNEI. With 6 bases removed from V and 3 bases from J, the gap between germline ends came to 16 bases. The CDR3 runs to 15 residues. The DNA of the CDR3 is TGTGCCAGCAGGGTAGCGGAGAGCGCAACAGATACGCAGTATTTT. Translation gives CASRVAESATDTQYF.

The chain combines TRBV3-1 with TRBJ2-1; 7 bases map to TRBD2. V shed 1 base, J shed 4 bases, and the junction held 10 bases outside the gene matches. The CDR3 runs 17 residues. The germline V gene has CDR1 LGHDT and CDR2 YNNKEL (reference sequence). CDR3 in DNA: TGTGCCAGCAGCCAAGGTTGGGACCGGGAGGCTTACAATGAGCAGTTCTTC. It encodes CASSQGWDREAYNEQFF.

This clonotype has at least ten counts. The chain is built from TRBV6-5 and TRBJ2-3; D assignment may be TRBD1 or TRBD2 (6 bases each). This CDR3 region has 14 residues. Germline assignment: CDR1 MNHEY and CDR2 SVGAGI. V lost 4 bases to trimming and J lost 8 bases, with 16 bases between them. CDR3 in DNA: TGTGCCAGCAGTTCGGGGCGACTAGGGGGTACGCAGTATTTT. It codes for CASSSGRLGGTQYF.

This clonotype has at least ten counts. This chain joins TRBV12-3 or TRBV12-4 and TRBJ2-3; D may be TRBD2 (5 bases). V dropped 6 bases and J dropped 4 bases, with 17 bases sitting between them. CDR3 length equals 15 residues. CDR3 in amino acids: CASSPGLSTADTQYF. For the CDR3, the DNA is TGTGCCAGCAGCCCCGGACTTTCGACGGCAGATACGCAGTATTTT.

This clonotype was recorded many times. This sequence joins TRBV4-1 and TRBJ1-1; 7 positions match TRBD1. From germline, CDR1 is MGHRA and CDR2 YSYEKL. V shed 1 base, J shed 11 bases, and the junction held 4 bases outside the gene matches. The CDR3 length is 12 residues. The DNA for the CDR3 is TGCGCCAGCAGCCAAGGAGTGGACAGGGCTTTCTTT. It specifies CASSQGVDRAFF.

This clonotype was recorded at least ten times. This chain uses TRBV5-1 with TRBJ2-1, with D hard to call. Germline-derived CDR1 and CDR2 are SGHRS and YFSETQ. The CDR3 length is 12 residues. Trimming stripped 3 bases from V and 3 bases from J, with 4 bases between. The CDR3 DNA reads as TGCGCCAGCAGCTCCGACTACAATGAGCAGTTCTTC. Amino acid sequence: CASSSDYNEQFF.

This clonotype was found many times. The gene calls are TRBV29-1 and TRBJ2-5; D not resolved. V was pared by 4 bases and J by 7 bases, with 1 base between. This CDR3 contains 8 residues. CDR1 is SQVTM, CDR2 ANQGSEA, per germline. CDR3 bases: TGCAGCGTTGGGACCCAGTACTTC. Translated: CSVGTQYF.

This clonotype has at least ten counts. The CDR3 protein is CASSEGQGAAGELFF. CDR3 in DNA: TGCGCCAGCAGCGAAGGACAGGGGGCTGCCGGGGAGCTGTTTTTT. This chain joins TRBV5-1 and TRBJ2-2; 11 bases are a match to TRBD1. Germline V lookup: CDR1 SGHRS, CDR2 YFSETQ. After removal of 4 bases from V and 6 bases from J, the junction contained 5 bases not matched to a gene. The CDR3 length is 15 residues. The whole variable domain, remainder taken from reference TRBV5-1 and TRBJ2-2, is KAGVTQTPRYLIKTRGQQVTLSCSPISGHRSVSWYQQTPGQGLQFLFEYFSETQRNKGNFPGRFSGRQFSNSRSEMNVSTLELGDSALYLCASSEGQGAAGELFFGEGSRLTVL.

This clonotype was counted many times. DNA for the CDR3: TGTGCCAGTAGGGTGTTTGGGGGCGCGTATGAGCAGTTCTTC. The encoded protein is CASRVFGGAYEQFF. V is TRBV19 and J is TRBJ2-1; tentative D call: TRBD1 (6 bases). Germline assignment: CDR1 LNHDA and CDR2 SQIVND (reference sequence). The CDR3 is 14 residues long. Trimming removed 6 bases from V and 8 bases from J, with 17 bases in between.

This clonotype was recorded many times. V and J are TRBV7-2 and TRBJ2-1; 11 bases map to TRBD2. V was pared by 0 bases and J by 4 bases, with 5 bases of the junction left unmatched. Germline CDR1 SGHTA, CDR2 FQGNSA. The CDR3 covers 17 residues. CDR3 amino acids: CASSLALAGVGYNEQFF. The CDR3 DNA follows: TGTGCCAGCAGCTTAGCACTAGCGGGGGTGGGGTACAATGAGCAGTTCTTC.

At least ten counts were recorded for this clonotype. The chain combines TRBV20-1 with TRBJ1-1; no reliable D call. The V and J ends lost 3 bases and 4 bases respectively, with 18 bases between them. The CDR3 spans 15 residues. CDR1 and CDR2 from the germline V gene are DFQATT and SNEGSKA (reference sequence). Written as DNA, the CDR3 is TGCAGTGCTAGTGGTAGGGCCCGAGGAATCACTGAAGCTTTCTTT. Translating gives CSASGRARGITEAFF.

This clonotype has at least ten counts. This chain links TRBV20-1 with TRBJ2-2; the D is unclear. V was pared by 2 bases and J by 2 bases, with 12 bases between. The CDR3 consists of 15 residues. In germline, CDR1 is DFQATT, CDR2 SNEGSKA (reference sequence). CDR3 nucleotides: TGCAGTGCTAGAACCGGGTCCGTAAACACCGGGGAGCTGTTTTTT. Translation: CSARTGSVNTGELFF.

Sample share makes this clonotype medium-sized. V is TRBV6-1 and J is TRBJ2-7; 8 bases agree with TRBD2. Per germline, CDR1 MNHNS and CDR2 SASEGT. The trim removed 0 bases at V and 0 bases at J, leaving 4 bases unmatched. This CDR3 has 16 residues. CDR3 DNA: TGTGCCAGCAGTGAAGCCAGCGGGGGCCGCTCCTACGAGCAGTACGTC. As protein: CASSEASGGRSYEQYV.

There are a few counts of this clonotype. V gene TRBV20-1 combines with J gene TRBJ2-7, with 8 bases that match TRBD2. Germline CDR1 DFQATT, CDR2 SNEGSKA (reference sequence). The CDR3 extends over 15 amino acids. After removal of 4 bases from V and 3 bases from J, the junction contained 11 bases not matched to a gene. The CDR3 spells CSAIRAGTRDYEQYF. The CDR3 DNA follows: TGCAGTGCTATTCGAGCCGGGACTAGAGACTACGAGCAGTACTTC.

This clonotype was counted at least ten times. The chain links TRBV28 to TRBJ2-7, with TRBD2 as a possible D gene (6 bases). CDR3 length: 17 residues. Germline-derived CDR1 and CDR2 are MDHEN and SYDVKM. V lost 4 bases and J 3 bases, leaving 22 bases between the germline ends. The CDR3 DNA follows: TGTGCCAGCAGTTCCCCCGTAAGGGAGGCCCACGTCTACGAGCAGTACTTC. It yields the protein CASSSPVREAHVYEQYF.

This clonotype has at least ten counts. The V and J genes are TRBV28 and TRBJ2-7; 9 nucleotides line up with TRBD2. The CDR3 loop spans 17 amino acids. CDR1 is MDHEN and CDR2 is SYDVKM in the germline V gene. Unmatched junction bases numbered 19, after V lost 2 bases and J lost 11 bases. CDR3 residues: CASSLRGGPSPSGDEYF. In DNA form, the CDR3 reads TGTGCCAGCAGTTTAAGAGGGGGCCCTTCACCTAGCGGGGATGAGTACTTC.

In its sample, this clonotype was seen many times. The chain employs TRBV27 and TRBJ2-3; D uncertain. Trimming took off 8 bases at V and 3 bases at J, with 9 bases between the two ends. The CDR3 totals 12 residues. The germline V gene encodes CDR1 MNHEY and CDR2 SMNVEV (reference sequence). The DNA of the CDR3 is TGTGCCAGCGGGTACAAGACAGATACGCAGTATTTT. This translates into CASGYKTDTQYF.

This clonotype was counted at least ten times. The chain has TRBV4-1 and TRBJ1-1, with D unresolved. This CDR3 region has 13 residues. Trimming took off 0 bases at V and 7 bases at J, with 9 bases between the two ends. In germline, CDR1 is MGHRA, CDR2 YSYEKL. The CDR3 region is CASSQEQNLEAFF. CDR3 nucleotides: TGCGCCAGCAGCCAAGAGCAAAACCTTGAAGCTTTCTTT.

This clonotype was counted at least ten times. V usage is TRBV5-5 and J usage is TRBJ2-2; possibly TRBD1 for D (6 bases). The CDR3 is made up of 13 amino acids. The V end was cut by 5 bases, the J end by 5 bases, with 10 bases between. Germline CDR1 SGHKS, CDR2 YYEKEE (reference sequence). In DNA form, the CDR3 reads TGTGCCAGCAGACAAACAGGGACCGGGGAGCTGTTTTTT. Translating gives CASRQTGTGELFF.

This clonotype was seen a few times. The V gene is TRBV19, the J gene TRBJ1-5; no clear D gene. V gave up 9 bases and J gave up 5 bases, with 17 bases separating them. Germline CDR1 LNHDA, CDR2 SQIVND (reference sequence). The CDR3 is made up of 14 amino acids. The CDR3 DNA reads TGTGCCAGCCGAGGTGAAGGGATGGATCAGCCCCAGCATTTT. Encoded protein: CASRGEGMDQPQHF.

At least ten counts were recorded for this clonotype. The chain couples TRBV12-3 or TRBV12-4 to TRBJ2-1, with 9 bases matching TRBD2. The CDR3 consists of 16 residues. V was clipped by 5 bases and J by 4 bases; unmatched bases: 9. CDR3 DNA: TGTGCCAGCAGTGATGCTAGCGGGGCACGATACAATGAGCAGTTCTTC. Translated, it gives CASSDASGARYNEQFF.